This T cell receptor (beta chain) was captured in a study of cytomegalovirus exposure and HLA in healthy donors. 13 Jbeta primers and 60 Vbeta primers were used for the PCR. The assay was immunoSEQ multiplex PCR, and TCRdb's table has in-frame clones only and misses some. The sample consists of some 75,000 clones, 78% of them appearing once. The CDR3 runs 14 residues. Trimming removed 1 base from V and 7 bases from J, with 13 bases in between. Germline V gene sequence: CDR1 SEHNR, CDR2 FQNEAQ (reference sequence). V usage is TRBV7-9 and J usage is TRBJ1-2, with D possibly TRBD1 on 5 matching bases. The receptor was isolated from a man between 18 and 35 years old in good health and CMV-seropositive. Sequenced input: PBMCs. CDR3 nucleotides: TGTGCCAGCAGCTTAGGGCAGGGAATAATTGGCTACACCTTC. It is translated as CASSLGQGIIGYTF. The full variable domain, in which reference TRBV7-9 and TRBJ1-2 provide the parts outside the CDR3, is DTGVSQNPRHKITKRGQNVTFRCDPISEHNRLYWYRQTLGQGPEFLTYFQNEAQLEKSRLLSDRFSAERPKGSFSTLEIQRTEQGDSAMYLCASSLGQGIIGYTFGSGTRLTVV.